Below, one T cell receptor beta chain is given with its context. Its antigen is unidentified. In a multiplex PCR, 32 V and 13 J primers amplified TCR beta CDR3. A single record per CDR3 protein comes from TCRdb applying MiXCR to the multiplex PCR reads. This table has 20,000 to 25,000 distinct CDR3 sequences, 25% to 30% appearing once. This sample stems from a study of immune heterogeneity within non-small cell lung tumors. Template material comprised bulk tumor genomic DNA at roughly 600 ng per sample. Several spatially distant biopsies were obtained per primary tumor intraoperatively. Their non-small cell lung cancer was newly diagnosed and untreated, and the patients underwent curative surgery. The study, taken as a whole, reports: Multiple tumor sites within a patient showed recurrence of identical dominant CDR3 beta clonotypes; site-unique high-frequency clones were present as well.

V dropped 2 bases and J dropped 7 bases, with 11 bases sitting between them. Germline CDR1 reads WSHSY; CDR2 reads SAAADI. The CDR3 has 13 amino acids. The TCR comes from a man in his forties with non-small cell lung cancer. The chain recombines TRBV10-2 with TRBJ2-5, with D unresolved. Sequenced input: lung tumor tissue. The CDR3 sequence is CASSENPIGTQYF. In DNA, the CDR3 is TGCGCCAGCAGTGAGAACCCAATCGGGACCCAGTACTTC.